This is a list of T cell receptor beta chains from one sample in a study of control samples from healthy donors and cancer patients. Method: immunoSEQ multiplex PCR; TCRdb's copy keeps in-frame clones and lacks some. The repertoire holds some 71,000 clones, with around 90% as singletons. Input material: PBMCs. The source of these receptors is a man between 60 and 75 years old with colorectal cancer. Each CDR3 is given with its conserved first and last residue. A D gene is named only where the DNA matches it firmly. For some rows the clone size is stated as once, few or many, or as a class when expanded; others skip it.

clone size	V gene	D gene	J gene	CDR3 DNA	CDR3 protein
.	TRBV9	.	TRBJ1-6	TGTGCCAGCAGCGTAGGTAAAAATAATTCACCCCTCCACTTT	CASSVGKNNSPLHF
.	TRBV25-1	.	TRBJ1-3	TGTGCCAGCAACGGGCGGGGGTTGGGAAACACCATATATTTT	CASNGRGLGNTIYF
.	TRBV15	.	TRBJ2-3	TGTGCCACCAGCAGAGATTTGGCAGATACGCAGTATTTT	CATSRDLADTQYF
.	TRBV7-6	TRBD2	TRBJ2-3	TGTGCCAGCAGCCAAGGCGGAGGGAGGGCAGATACGCAGTATTTT	CASSQGGGRADTQYF
.	TRBV7-9	TRBD1	TRBJ1-2	TGTGCCAGAACAGGGGCGGCTGGCTACACCTTC	CARTGAAGYTF
.	TRBV7-9	TRBD1	TRBJ1-6	TGTGCCAGCAGCCTGGGACAGGGGTTCTATAATTCACCCCTCCACTTT	CASSLGQGFYNSPLHF
once	TRBV18	.	TRBJ2-2	TGTGCCAGCTCGGGCCGGGTGGACACCGGGGAGCTGTTTTTT	CASSGRVDTGELFF
.	TRBV19	TRBD1	TRBJ2-7	TGTGCCAGTAGTACATGGGACAGGGGGTTCTCCTACGAGCAGTACTTC	CASSTWDRGFSYEQYF
.	TRBV4-1	TRBD1	TRBJ2-7	TGCGCCAGCAGCCGTCCCGGGACAGGGTACGAGCAGTACTTC	CASSRPGTGYEQYF
once	TRBV7-3	.	TRBJ2-2	TGTGCCAGCAGCTTAGGGGGGTCGAACACCGGGGAGCTGTTTTTT	CASSLGGSNTGELFF
.	TRBV5-5	.	TRBJ1-1	TGTGCCAGCAGCTTGGGGGCGAACACTGAAGCTTTCTTT	CASSLGANTEAFF
.	TRBV7-9	.	TRBJ1-3	TGTGCCAGCAGCCGACAGAGCTCTGGAAACACCATATATTTT	CASSRQSSGNTIYF
.	TRBV7-3	.	TRBJ1-6	TGTGCCAGCAGCTCTCGGACAGTAAGTTATAATTCACCCCTCCACTTT	CASSSRTVSYNSPLHF
once	TRBV2	.	TRBJ2-3	TGTGCCAGCAGTGTACGGGACGGCCGAACAGATACGCAGTATTTT	CASSVRDGRTDTQYF
few	TRBV30	.	TRBJ2-7	TGTGCCGGGGCGGGGGCCTCCTACGAGCAGTACTTC	CAGAGASYEQYF
.	TRBV24-1	.	TRBJ2-3	TGTGCCACCAGTGATCCAGGGGGGGCGGCAGATACGCAGTATTTT	CATSDPGGAADTQYF
.	TRBV9	.	TRBJ2-3	TGTGCCAGCAGCGGAGTGGGGGGGGGCCGATCAGATACGCAGTATTTT	CASSGVGGGRSDTQYF
.	TRBV5-1	.	TRBJ2-3	TGCGCCAGCAGCTTTTCCGGGACCAGCACAGATACGCAGTATTTT	CASSFSGTSTDTQYF
.	TRBV30	.	TRBJ2-5	TGTGCCTGGAGTTGGAGGGTGGAACGAGAGACCCAGTACTTC	CAWSWRVERETQYF
.	TRBV6-5	.	TRBJ1-4	TGTGCCAGCAGTTACAGGGGGGGTAATGAAAAACTGTTTTTT	CASSYRGGNEKLFF
.	TRBV7-6	.	TRBJ1-3	TGTGCCAGCAGCCCCGGCACAGGGAGGGCAAACACCATATATTTT	CASSPGTGRANTIYF
.	TRBV7-7	.	TRBJ1-6	TGTGCCACCCCGGGAGGCCGAAAGAATAATTCACCCCTCCACTTT	CATPGGRKNNSPLHF
.	TRBV3-1/TRBV3-2	.	TRBJ1-2	TGTGCCAGCAGCCCCCCCGAGGGGAGTTGCCTTAACTATGGCTACACCTTC	CASSPPEGSCLNYGYTF
.	TRBV7-3	TRBD2	TRBJ2-5	TGTGCCAGCAGCCCTCTCGGGGGGGCCCAAGAGACCCAGTACTTC	CASSPLGGAQETQYF
.	TRBV9	TRBD2	TRBJ2-1	TGTGCCAGCAGCGTAAGAGCTGGAACTAGCGGGGCGAGCTCCTACAATGAGCAGTTCTTC	CASSVRAGTSGASSYNEQFF
.	TRBV18	.	TRBJ1-5	TGTGCCAGCTCTCCCACCCAGGGAGAACGGCAGCCCCAGCATTTT	CASSPTQGERQPQHF
.	TRBV6-5	.	TRBJ2-7	TGTGCCAGCAGTTACGGGGGGCCGGGAAACGAGCAGTACTTC	CASSYGGPGNEQYF
.	TRBV5-1	.	TRBJ2-3	TGCGCCAGCAGCCCCCCGGTCTCCACAGATACGCAGTATTTT	CASSPPVSTDTQYF
once	TRBV19	TRBD1	TRBJ2-7	TGTGCCAGTAGTATAGGGACAGGGCTTCCCTACGAGCAGTACTTC	CASSIGTGLPYEQYF